The next 30 T cell receptor beta chains were all read from a single sample in a study of T-cell reconstitution after alpha-beta-depleted transplantation in children. Unique molecular identifiers were incorporated when the TCRbeta library was constructed. MiXCR was run by TCRdb on the PCR reads, yielding one entry per CDR3 protein. The sample carries about a million distinct CDR3 sequences, about 29% recorded once. Specimen: PBMCs, mostly from graft donor cells, collected 360 days after TCRalphabeta/CD19-depleted stem cell transplant. The receptors originated from a boy under three years old who had a stem cell transplant for SCID, so the T cells may come from the graft donor.

This clonotype occurred many times. At one end, the junction sequence differs from germline, possibly due to a read error. J is TRBJ2-7 and V is TRBV5-1; a possible D gene is TRBD1 (6 bases). This CDR3 is 12 amino acids long. The germline V gene has CDR1 SGHRS and CDR2 YFSETQ. The CDR3 sequence is CASSGQSYEQYF. The CDR3 coding sequence is TGTGCCAGCAGCGGACAGTCCTACGAGCAGTACTTC.

This clonotype was picked up a small number of times. V is TRBV7-2 and J is TRBJ1-1, with D maybe TRBD1 (5 bases). CDR3 size: 14 residues. Trimming left V 4 bases short and J 1 base short, with 10 bases between. The germline V gene has CDR1 SGHTA and CDR2 FQGNSA. CDR3 in amino acids: CASSSGTTNTEAFF. In DNA form, the CDR3 reads TGTGCCAGCAGCTCTGGGACCACGAACACTGAAGCTTTCTTT.

The table lists this clonotype with a few counts. The genes are TRBV7-6 and TRBJ2-3, with TRBD2 matching over 15 bases. The CDR3 is 19 amino acids. Germline V lookup: CDR1 SGHVS, CDR2 FNYEAQ. Losses at the gene ends were 5 bases for V and 2 bases for J; bases not matched to a gene: 11. CDR3 in DNA: TGTGCCAGCAGCCTCTACGGACTAGCGGGGGGGCCCATCACAGATACGCAGTATTTT. Its translation is CASSLYGLAGGPITDTQYF.

The V call is TRBV4-1, the J call TRBJ1-6, with D possibly being TRBD1 (6 bases). This CDR3 has 13 amino acids. The V end lost 3 bases, the J end lost 10 bases, and 10 bases lay between the germline ends. The germline CDR1 and CDR2 sequences are MGHRA and YSYEKL. The DNA for the CDR3 is TGCGCCAGCAGCCAGGGGGCACGGTCACCCCTCCACTTT. It specifies CASSQGARSPLHF.

This clonotype was recorded at least ten times. The chain uses TRBV5-1 and TRBJ1-1, with D perhaps TRBD1 (5 bases). V lost 4 bases and J 6 bases, leaving 19 bases between the germline ends. This CDR3 has 15 amino acids. Germline V gene data show CDR1 as SGHRS and CDR2 as YFSETQ. CDR3 loop: CASSRVGGRSAEAFF. Written as DNA, the CDR3 is TGCGCCAGCAGCCGAGTTGGGGGACGTAGCGCTGAAGCTTTCTTT.

This clonotype was seen a handful of times. The V and J genes are TRBV4-1 and TRBJ2-3; a possible D gene is TRBD2 (7 bases). CDR3 length: 15 residues. V gave up 1 base and J gave up 6 bases, with 14 bases separating them. Germline V gene lookup returns CDR1 MGHRA and CDR2 YSYEKL. The CDR3 DNA sequence: TGCGCCAGCAGCCAAGGTTGGGGGGGCTTGGATACGCAGTATTTT. It translates to CASSQGWGGLDTQYF.

The gene calls are TRBV12-3 or TRBV12-4 and TRBJ1-5, with no clear D. This CDR3 contains 12 residues. V shed 7 bases and J shed 6 bases, with 10 bases lying between them. The CDR3 region is CASTQTGQPQHF. The CDR3 DNA reads TGTGCCAGCACCCAGACCGGTCAGCCCCAGCATTTT.

The chain employs TRBV5-8 and TRBJ2-3; no clear D. The CDR3 length is 13 residues. CDR1 and CDR2 (germline): SGHTS, YDEGEE. The V and J ends lost 0 bases and 7 bases respectively, with 9 bases between them. Here the CDR3 DNA reads TGTGCCAGCAGCTTGGCCTTGAGGCATACGCAGTATTTT. Residues: CASSLALRHTQYF.

The chain uses TRBV12-3 or TRBV12-4 and TRBJ2-2; tentatively, D is TRBD1 or TRBD2 (5 bases each). The CDR3 length is 14 residues. Trimming stripped 7 bases from V and 0 bases from J, with 9 bases between. In DNA, the CDR3 is TGTGCCAGCACAGAGGGGCCGAACACCGGGGAGCTGTTTTTT. It translates to CASTEGPNTGELFF.

The sample holds a few counts of this clonotype. The chain couples TRBV5-1 to TRBJ2-3; D might be TRBD2 (5 bases). V dropped 4 bases and J dropped 6 bases, with 12 bases sitting between them. The CDR3 totals 13 residues. Germline lookup yields CDR1 SGHRS and CDR2 YFSETQ. CDR3 nucleotide sequence: TGCGCCAGCAGCCCCCCTAGCCCCGATACGCAGTATTTT. This encodes CASSPPSPDTQYF.

This chain joins TRBV29-1 and TRBJ1-1; D is perhaps TRBD1 (5 bases). V lost 3 bases and J 3 bases, leaving 8 bases between the germline ends. Germline assignment: CDR1 SQVTM and CDR2 ANQGSEA. This CDR3 region has 12 residues. Here the CDR3 reads CSVDRGDTEAFF. The DNA for the CDR3 is TGCAGCGTTGATAGGGGTGACACTGAAGCTTTCTTT.

This clonotype occurred once. This rearrangement joins TRBV11-2 to TRBJ2-5; D call uncertain. CDR1 is SGHAT, CDR2 FQNNGV, per germline. The ends were cut back, 5 bases at V and 5 bases at J, with 12 bases in the middle. This CDR3 contains 13 residues. The CDR3 region is CASSQAITETQYF. The CDR3 nucleotides read TGTGCCAGCAGCCAGGCAATAACGGAGACCCAGTACTTC.

The V and J genes are TRBV28 and TRBJ1-6, with TRBD1 matching over 7 bases. In germline, CDR1 is MDHEN, CDR2 SYDVKM. The CDR3 length is 14 residues. With V trimmed by 7 bases and J by 9 bases, 9 bases remained unmatched. The CDR3 DNA reads as TGTGCCAGCACTCCTGACAGGGAAGGTTCACCCCTCCACTTT. It encodes CASTPDREGSPLHF. The full variable domain, with the rest looked up from reference TRBV28 and TRBJ1-6, is DVKVTQSSRYLVKRTGEKVFLECVQDMDHENMFWYRQDPGLGLRLIYFSYDVKMKEKGDIPEGYSVSREKKERFSLILESASTNQTSMYLCASTPDREGSPLHFGNGTRLTVT.

A few counts support this clonotype. This chain uses TRBV12-3 or TRBV12-4 with TRBJ2-3, with TRBD1 matching over 8 bases. The CDR3 runs 14 residues. The ends lost 4 bases at V and 10 bases at J; junction bases unmatched: 10. CDR3 loop: CASSSLSRGRAQYF. The CDR3 DNA reads as TGTGCCAGCAGTTCCCTGTCCAGGGGGCGAGCGCAGTATTTT.

There are a few counts of this clonotype. The V call is TRBV5-1, the J call TRBJ2-4; TRBD1 matches 10 bases. After removal of 0 bases from V and 5 bases from J, the junction contained 5 bases not matched to a gene. CDR3 length: 16 residues. Germline CDR1 SGHRS, CDR2 YFSETQ. In DNA form, the CDR3 reads TGCGCCAGCAGCTTGGTCGGGACAGGGGACCAAAACATTCAGTACTTC. Translation gives CASSLVGTGDQNIQYF.

This clonotype has ten or more counts. The gene calls are TRBV27 and TRBJ1-1; a weak D match, TRBD1 (5 bases). The CDR3 runs to 16 residues. Trimming pared 2 bases from V and 1 base from J, leaving 14 bases between. CDR1 is MNHEY, CDR2 SMNVEV, per germline (reference sequence). In DNA, the CDR3 is TGTGCCAGCAGTTTAGGGGCAGGGAGGGAGAACACTGAAGCTTTCTTT. Its translation is CASSLGAGRENTEAFF.

The table lists this clonotype with many counts. The chain combines TRBV12-3 or TRBV12-4 with TRBJ2-7; maybe TRBD1 (5 bases). The CDR3 consists of 12 residues. Trimming took off 3 bases at V and 3 bases at J, with 6 bases between the two ends. The CDR3 spells CASSLGLYEQYF. In DNA form, the CDR3 reads TGTGCCAGCAGTTTGGGGCTCTACGAGCAGTACTTC.

In its sample, this clonotype was seen a few times. This chain joins TRBV10-3 and TRBJ2-1, with TRBD1 matching 12 bases. The CDR3 spans 14 residues. Germline-derived CDR1 and CDR2 are ENHRY and SYGVKD. The V and J ends lost 2 bases and 9 bases, in that order; junction bases with no gene match: 2. The CDR3 loop reads CAISEGTGGPEQFF. CDR3 coding DNA: TGTGCCATCAGTGAGGGGACAGGGGGCCCTGAGCAGTTCTTC.

The chain recombines TRBV7-9 with TRBJ1-1, with D perhaps TRBD1 (5 bases). Trimming shortened V by 5 bases and J by 4 bases, and 14 bases separated the two germline ends. The germline V gene encodes CDR1 SEHNR and CDR2 FQNEAQ (reference sequence). The CDR3 extends over 14 amino acids. CDR3 nucleotide sequence: TGTGCCAGCAGCCCCAGGGAAAGGGGCACTGAAGCTTTCTTT. As protein: CASSPRERGTEAFF.

This clonotype was seen more than once but under ten times. The rearrangement uses TRBV10-3 and TRBJ2-7, with TRBD1 identical over 8 bases. The CDR3 length is 16 residues. Germline V gives CDR1 ENHRY, CDR2 SYGVKD. Germline trimming cut 2 bases from V and 4 bases from J; bases unmatched to any gene: 10. In nucleotides, the CDR3 is TGTGCCATCAGTGAGGTGACAGGGGTAAGGAGGTACGAGCAGTACTTC. Its protein is CAISEVTGVRRYEQYF.

The gene calls are TRBV20-1 and TRBJ2-5; possible D gene TRBD1, 6 bases. The CDR3 spans 14 residues. Germline assignment: CDR1 DFQATT and CDR2 SNEGSKA (reference sequence). V lost 1 base and J lost 4, with 13 bases in between. The CDR3 loop reads CSARGRTAGETQYF. Here the CDR3 DNA reads TGCAGTGCTAGAGGACGGACAGCTGGAGAGACCCAGTACTTC.

The V gene is TRBV28, the J gene TRBJ1-3; D gene ambiguous. Deletions cut 6 bases from V and 0 bases from J, with 12 bases between. Germline loops: CDR1 MDHEN, CDR2 SYDVKM. CDR3 length equals 15 residues. The CDR3 reads CASSPGRASGNTIYF. The CDR3, as DNA: TGTGCCAGCAGCCCCGGGCGGGCCTCTGGAAACACCATATATTTT.

This chain uses TRBV16 with TRBJ2-5; 7 positions match TRBD1. The CDR3 runs to 16 residues. V lost 7 bases, J lost 2 bases, and 13 bases stayed unmatched. Germline values: CDR1 KGHSY, CDR2 FQNENV. The DNA of the CDR3 is TGTGCCAGCACCTCATTCCACGGGACAGAACAAGAGACCCAGTACTTC. This translates into CASTSFHGTEQETQYF.

A few counts support this clonotype. The chain links TRBV4-1 to TRBJ1-6; no reliable D call. Germline values: CDR1 MGHRA, CDR2 YSYEKL. The CDR3 runs 12 residues. V was cut by 0 bases and J by 16 bases, with 10 bases left in between. The CDR3 loop is CASSQDLVSLHF. The CDR3 DNA follows: TGCGCCAGCAGCCAAGATTTGGTATCTCTCCACTTT.

This chain links TRBV5-1 with TRBJ1-5; 8 bases map to TRBD1. CDR1 SGHRS and CDR2 YFSETQ come from the germline V gene. This CDR3 has 16 amino acids. Trimming cost V 0 bases and J 4 bases; bases outside gene matches: 6. The CDR3 loop is CASSLVAGGANQPQHF. CDR3 bases: TGCGCCAGCAGCTTGGTGGCAGGGGGCGCAAATCAGCCCCAGCATTTT.

This clonotype has more than one count but fewer than ten. This rearrangement joins TRBV20-1 to TRBJ1-6; D is perhaps TRBD1 (6 bases). The CDR3 runs 14 residues. Trimming cost V 4 bases and J 7 bases, with 14 bases left between them. Per the germline V gene, CDR1 is DFQATT and CDR2 is SNEGSKA (reference sequence). CDR3: CSAMPGGENSPLHF. CDR3 coding DNA: TGCAGTGCTATGCCGGGGGGCGAGAATTCACCCCTCCACTTT.

This clonotype came up many times. The chain has TRBV6-1 and TRBJ2-4; D might be TRBD2 (6 bases). V lost 7 bases to trimming and J lost 8 bases, with 18 bases between them. This CDR3 contains 14 residues. The V gene's germline CDR1 is MNHNS and CDR2 SASEGT. The CDR3 loop is CASMGGGAKDIQYF. DNA of the CDR3: TGTGCCAGCATGGGAGGAGGGGCCAAGGACATTCAGTACTTC.

There are a few counts of this clonotype. This chain links TRBV9 with TRBJ2-4, with D perhaps being TRBD1 or TRBD2 (6 bases each). CDR3 length: 14 residues. Germline V gives CDR1 SGDLS, CDR2 YYNGEE. Deletions cut 3 bases from V and 6 bases from J, with 13 bases between. Here the CDR3 DNA reads TGTGCCAGCAGCGATAGAGAGGGGGGAAACATTCAGTACTTC. It encodes CASSDREGGNIQYF.

This clonotype was seen a handful of times. The V and J genes are TRBV2 and TRBJ1-3, with 7 nucleotides matching TRBD1. CDR1 and CDR2 from the germline V gene are SNHLY and FYNNEI. The V segment lost 4 bases and the J segment 0 bases; nucleotides outside the gene matches: 6. The CDR3 sequence is 16 residues long. The CDR3 protein is CASSVRQGLSGNTIYF. The CDR3 DNA is TGTGCCAGCAGTGTTAGACAGGGCCTCTCTGGAAACACCATATATTTT.

The chain carries TRBV7-8 and TRBJ2-5, with no clear D. Germline CDR1 reads SGHVS; CDR2 reads FQNEAQ. The length of the CDR3 is 14 residues. The germline V and J ends were trimmed by 3 bases and 5 bases, with 13 bases remaining between them. CDR3 residues: CASSFTSVVETQYF. CDR3 DNA sequence: TGTGCCAGCAGCTTTACCTCGGTGGTGGAGACCCAGTACTTC.